The 22 T cell receptor beta chains presented below share a single source sample, sequenced in a study of blood T cell repertoires in COVID-19. This table comes from immunoSEQ multiplex PCR, and its TCRdb copy is limited to in-frame clones, with some not included. The repertoire has roughly 180,000 clones, about 75% of them found once; the top ten carry around 8.9%. The sequencing sample was made of peripheral blood. Receptor source: a woman between 50 and 59 years old with active or convalescent COVID-19.

The chain is built from TRBV3-1 (or the pseudogene TRBV3-2) and TRBJ2-1; TRBD2 might be the D (5 bases). Germline lookup yields CDR1 LGHDT and CDR2 YNNKEL (reference sequence). The CDR3 has 13 residues. Trimming stripped 0 bases from V and 8 bases from J, with 8 bases between. CDR3: CASSQDSGDEQFF. CDR3 DNA: TGTGCCAGCAGCCAAGATTCCGGGGATGAGCAGTTCTTC.

The rearrangement uses TRBV5-1 and TRBJ2-5; TRBD2 matches 9 bases. This CDR3 has 16 amino acids. Germline V gene data show CDR1 as SGHRS and CDR2 as YFSETQ. V was pared by 5 bases and J by 1 base, with 9 bases of the junction left unmatched. In nucleotides, the CDR3 is TGCGCCAGCAGTTGGGGAAGCGGGGGGACCCAAGAGACCCAGTACTTC. It translates to CASSWGSGGTQETQYF.

In this sample, this clone turned up a few times. The V gene is TRBV5-1, the J gene TRBJ1-2, with 9 bases identical to TRBD1. The CDR3 extends over 15 amino acids. J was trimmed by 4 bases and V by 2 bases; bases with no gene match: 6. Germline V lookup: CDR1 SGHRS, CDR2 YFSETQ. In nucleotides, the CDR3 is TGCGCCAGCAGCTTATTGGGACAGGGTTCCTATGGCTACACCTTC. This translates into CASSLLGQGSYGYTF. Together with reference TRBV5-1 and TRBJ1-2, the CDR3 gives the full variable domain: KAGVTQTPRYLIKTRGQQVTLSCSPISGHRSVSWYQQTPGQGLQFLFEYFSETQRNKGNFPGRFSGRQFSNSRSEMNVSTLELGDSALYLCASSLLGQGSYGYTFGSGTRLTVV.

This clone was counted a few times. This CDR3 reads CASSKIAGGAYEQYF. The CDR3 nucleotides are TGTGCCAGCAGTAAGATAGCGGGAGGGGCGTACGAGCAGTACTTC. The chain has TRBV11-2 and TRBJ2-7, with 11 bases fitting TRBD2. Germline loops: CDR1 SGHAT, CDR2 FQNNGV. Trimming removed 6 bases from V and 4 bases from J; junction bases left unmatched: 8. The CDR3 has 15 amino acids.

The genes are TRBV3-1 (or the pseudogene TRBV3-2) and TRBJ1-4, with TRBD1 matching over 12 bases. The CDR3 runs to 18 residues. J was trimmed by 2 bases and V by 4 bases; bases with no gene match: 8. Germline lookup yields CDR1 LGHDT and CDR2 YNNKEL (reference sequence). The CDR3 spells CASSLRRDRGHTNEKLFF. CDR3 DNA: TGTGCCAGCAGCCTGCGCCGGGACAGGGGGCATACTAATGAAAAACTGTTTTTT.

The J gene is TRBJ1-1, the V gene TRBV6-1; D gene ambiguous. The CDR3 is 14 amino acids. The V end was cut by 0 bases, the J end by 1 base, with 6 bases between. Germline V CDR1 and CDR2: MNHNS, SASEGT. The CDR3 nucleotides read TGTGCCAGCAGTGAAGCACACAGGAACACTGAAGCTTTCTTT. This gives the protein CASSEAHRNTEAFF.

This chain connects TRBV6-2 or TRBV6-3 to TRBJ2-5; 7 bases are shared with TRBD1. This CDR3 region has 16 residues. Germline CDR1 MNHEY, CDR2 SVGEGT. J lost 0 bases, V lost 2 bases, and 6 bases had no gene match. This chain's CDR3 is CASSYVQGEYQETQYF. In DNA form, the CDR3 reads TGTGCCAGCAGTTACGTCCAGGGGGAGTACCAAGAGACCCAGTACTTC.

The CDR3 DNA reads TGCGCCAGCACCCTGAAGGTAGCGGGGGGGGCCTACGAGCAGTACTTC. It specifies CASTLKVAGGAYEQYF. The rearrangement links TRBV5-1 to TRBJ2-7; TRBD2 matches 11 bases. CDR1 SGHRS and CDR2 YFSETQ come from the germline V gene. The junction had 10 bases not matched to a gene; V was cut back by 6 bases and J by 2 bases. The CDR3 contains 16 residues. Full variable domain (missing parts from reference TRBV5-1 and TRBJ2-7): KAGVTQTPRYLIKTRGQQVTLSCSPISGHRSVSWYQQTPGQGLQFLFEYFSETQRNKGNFPGRFSGRQFSNSRSEMNVSTLELGDSALYLCASTLKVAGGAYEQYFGPGTRLTVT.

This clone was counted once. In nucleotides, the CDR3 is TGTGCCAGTACCCGGGACAGAACTTATAACACTGAAGCTTTCTTT. Translating it yields CASTRDRTYNTEAFF. The genes are TRBV19 and TRBJ1-1, with 7 bases aligning to TRBD1. Germline V gives CDR1 LNHDA, CDR2 SQIVND (reference sequence). The CDR3 contains 15 residues. V gave up 7 bases and J gave up 2 bases; unmatched junction bases: 10.

The V and J genes are TRBV7-8 and TRBJ2-5, with 14 bases matching TRBD2. Germline loops: CDR1 SGHVS, CDR2 FQNEAQ. The CDR3 loop spans 15 amino acids. V lost 5 bases and J lost 5; bases outside the gene matches: 4. Written as DNA, the CDR3 is TGTGCCAGCAGCCCCCGACTAGCGGGGGGGGAGACCCAGTACTTC. Protein sequence: CASSPRLAGGETQYF.

The gene calls are TRBV12-5 and TRBJ1-2, with 10 nucleotides matching TRBD1. V lost 3 bases to trimming and J lost 8 bases; unmatched junction nucleotides: 3. The CDR3 is 13 residues long. Germline CDR1 reads LGHNT; CDR2 reads FRNRAP. As DNA, the CDR3 is TGTGCTAGTGGTTTCGGACAGGGGGACGGCTACACCTTC. This encodes CASGFGQGDGYTF.

This clone was counted between two and nine times. The chain links TRBV7-9 to TRBJ1-1; 8 positions match TRBD1. This CDR3 is 13 amino acids long. The trim removed 1 base at V and 6 bases at J, leaving 1 base unmatched. Per germline, CDR1 SEHNR and CDR2 FQNEAQ (reference sequence). The CDR3 is CASSLGGQAEAFF. The DNA for the CDR3 is TGTGCCAGCAGCTTAGGGGGACAGGCTGAAGCTTTCTTT. The complete variable domain, with remaining parts taken from reference TRBV7-9 and TRBJ1-1, reads DTGVSQNPRHKITKRGQNVTFRCDPISEHNRLYWYRQTLGQGPEFLTYFQNEAQLEKSRLLSDRFSAERPKGSFSTLEIQRTEQGDSAMYLCASSLGGQAEAFFGQGTRLTVV.

The rearrangement joins TRBV19 to TRBJ2-1; the match to TRBD2 covers 11 bases. The CDR3 length is 16 residues. In germline, CDR1 is LNHDA, CDR2 SQIVND (reference sequence). With V trimmed by 3 bases and J by 4 bases, 5 bases remained unmatched. This chain's CDR3 is CASSIYVAGGYNEQFF. DNA for the CDR3: TGTGCCAGTAGTATTTACGTAGCGGGGGGGTACAATGAGCAGTTCTTC.

The J gene is TRBJ2-7, the V gene TRBV5-4, with 10 bases aligning to TRBD1. Trimming took 4 bases from V and 5 from J; bases not matched to a gene: 3. Germline-derived CDR1 and CDR2 are SGHNT and YYREEE (reference sequence). The CDR3 runs to 13 residues. CDR3 coding DNA: TGTGCCAGCAGCGGGGACAGGGGTAACGAGCAGTACTTC. Encoded protein: CASSGDRGNEQYF.

The chain joins TRBV24-1 to TRBJ2-1; D gene unclear. The ends were cut back, 2 bases at V and 10 bases at J, with 14 bases in the middle. The CDR3 runs 14 residues. Per germline, CDR1 KGHDR and CDR2 SFDVKD. CDR3 protein: CATSDWSEVHEQFF. The CDR3 region has the DNA TGTGCCACCAGTGATTGGAGTGAGGTCCACGAGCAGTTCTTC.

V and J are TRBV4-2 and TRBJ2-1, with TRBD2 matching 9 bases. Germline assignment: CDR1 LGHNA and CDR2 YNFKEQ. The junction had 16 bases not matched to a gene; V was cut back by 1 base and J by 0 bases. The CDR3 extends over 21 amino acids. The CDR3 here is CASSQVGRGGDLLSSYNEQFF. The CDR3 DNA is TGTGCCAGCAGCCAAGTGGGGCGCGGGGGGGATTTACTGAGCTCCTACAATGAGCAGTTCTTC.

The V gene is TRBV5-3, the J gene TRBJ2-1, with 8 bases that match TRBD2. Being an ORF, TRBV5-3 has a function that is uncertain. V lost 4 bases, J lost 0 bases, and 9 bases stayed unmatched. This CDR3 is 17 amino acids long. The DNA of the CDR3 is TGTGCCAGAAGCCCCCCCCGACTAGCGACCTCCTACAATGAGCAGTTCTTC. Translating it yields CARSPPRLATSYNEQFF.

Points on this clone: The sample contains more than one DNA sequence encoding this CDR3. This sequence joins TRBV5-1 and TRBJ2-7; 14 nucleotides line up with TRBD2. The CDR3 length is 16 residues. The V and J ends lost 0 bases and 4 bases, in that order; junction bases with no gene match: 3. CDR1 SGHRS and CDR2 YFSETQ come from the germline V gene. The CDR3: CASSLAGLAGGYEQYF. CDR3 nucleotide sequence: TGCGCCAGCAGCTTGGCCGGACTAGCGGGAGGTTACGAGCAGTACTTC.

The rearrangement links TRBV2 to TRBJ1-5; no firm D call. Germline V gene sequence: CDR1 SNHLY, CDR2 FYNNEI. The CDR3 has 14 residues. Trimming shortened V by 0 bases and J by 6 bases, and 9 bases separated the two germline ends. The DNA for the CDR3 is TGTGCCAGCAGTGAAGCGTTTAGGAGTCAGCCCCAGCATTTT. Its protein is CASSEAFRSQPQHF. Based on the CDR3 plus reference TRBV2 and TRBJ1-5, the full variable domain is EPEVTQTPSHQVTQMGQEVILRCVPISNHLYFYWYRQILGQKVEFLVSFYNNEISEKSEIFDDQFSVERPDGSNFTLKIRSTKLEDSAMYFCASSEAFRSQPQHFGDGTRLSIL.

The gene calls are TRBV10-1 and TRBJ2-4; weak D call: TRBD2 (5 bases). The CDR3 runs to 14 residues. The germline CDR1 and CDR2 sequences are WNHNN and SYGVQD (reference sequence). The germline V and J ends were trimmed by 5 bases and 7 bases, with 15 bases remaining between them. The CDR3 protein is CASSKGRRLNIQYF. DNA of the CDR3: TGCGCCAGCAGTAAAGGGAGAAGGTTGAACATTCAGTACTTC.

The chain joins TRBV5-5 to TRBJ2-1; 14 nucleotides align to TRBD2. CDR1 and CDR2 from the germline V gene are SGHKS and YYEKEE (reference sequence). This CDR3 is built from 17 residues. The trim removed 3 bases at V and 2 bases at J, leaving 4 bases unmatched. The CDR3 nucleotides are TGTGCCAGCAGCTATGGACTAGCGGGAGGCCCCTACAATGAGCAGTTCTTC. It codes for CASSYGLAGGPYNEQFF.

This chain connects TRBV28 to TRBJ1-2; TRBD1 matches 7 bases. The V gene's germline CDR1 is MDHEN and CDR2 SYDVKM. CDR3 length equals 14 residues. The V and J ends lost 6 bases and 8 bases, in that order; junction bases with no gene match: 12. Here the CDR3 reads CASSLLGGRRGYTF. The CDR3 DNA reads TGTGCCAGCAGCCTTTTAGGGGGCAGGAGGGGCTACACCTTC.